A few counts support the clone carrying this T cell receptor beta chain. Its antigen is unidentified. The data belong to a study of Ad26.COV2.S vaccination and SARS-CoV-2 variants. Study-wide context: Ad26.COV2.S, an intramuscular injection, was given once or twice 56 days apart. Whole-study findings and limits: Total responses of T cells may have been underestimated by the analyses of TCR breadth and depth.

Treatment given: 15 to 20 received Ad26.COV2.S at low or high dose, single or two shots; five or six received placebo; per-sample allocation not given. Samples were taken on day 63 after the first vaccine or placebo injection. At a Boston site, the person donating was an adult of 18-55 years. Profiled with immunoSEQ multiplex PCR; TCRdb holds only in-frame clones, not every one. The repertoire holds hundreds of thousands of clones, more than 80% seen once, with 12% in the top ten. Trimming shortened V by 2 bases and J by 3 bases, and 14 bases separated the two germline ends. CDR1 is MNHEY and CDR2 is SMNVEV in the germline V gene (reference sequence). This CDR3 has 15 residues.

This TCR was sampled from a person aged 18-60 years who received the Ad26.COV2.S COVID-19 vaccine or a placebo. The source was peripheral blood, collected in a trial of Ad26.COV2.S vaccine versus placebo. The chain links TRBV27 to TRBJ2-7; the D gene is possibly TRBD1 (7 bases). CDR3 loop: CASSLAGGIFYEQYF. Written as DNA, the CDR3 is TGTGCCAGCAGTTTAGCAGGGGGGATTTTCTACGAGCAGTACTTC.